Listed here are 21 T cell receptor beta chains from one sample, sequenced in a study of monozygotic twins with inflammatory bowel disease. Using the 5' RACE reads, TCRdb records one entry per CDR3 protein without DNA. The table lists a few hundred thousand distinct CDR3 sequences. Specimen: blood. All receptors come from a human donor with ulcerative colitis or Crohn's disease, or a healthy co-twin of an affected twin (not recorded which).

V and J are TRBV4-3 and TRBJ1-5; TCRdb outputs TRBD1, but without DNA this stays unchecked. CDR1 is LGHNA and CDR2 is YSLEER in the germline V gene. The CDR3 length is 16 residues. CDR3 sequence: CASSQDLSGDNQPQHF.

The CDR3 sequence is CSARETGQGGNSPLHF. This chain joins TRBV20-1 and TRBJ1-6; TCRdb names TRBD1, which stays unverified in the absence of DNA. This CDR3 is built from 16 residues. The germline CDR1 and CDR2 sequences are DFQATT and SNEGSKA (reference sequence).

The CDR3 loop reads CASSLGGDTDEKLFF. V gene TRBV7-2 combines with J gene TRBJ1-4; checking the TCRdb D call of TRBD1 is not possible without DNA. This CDR3 contains 15 residues. The V gene's germline CDR1 is SGHTA and CDR2 FQGNSA.

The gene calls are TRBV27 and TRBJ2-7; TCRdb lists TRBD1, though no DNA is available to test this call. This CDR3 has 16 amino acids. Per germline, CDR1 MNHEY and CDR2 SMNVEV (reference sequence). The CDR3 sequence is CASSPGAEHNSYEQYF.

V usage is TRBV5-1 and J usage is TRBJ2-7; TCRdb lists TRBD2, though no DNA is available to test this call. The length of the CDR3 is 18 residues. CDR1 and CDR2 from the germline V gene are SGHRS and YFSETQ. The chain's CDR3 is CASSLDLRPISFPYEQYF.

The CDR3 sequence is CASSGDRLNTEAFF. The chain carries TRBV25-1 and TRBJ1-1; the TCRdb D gene call, TRBD1, has no DNA to confirm it. CDR1 and CDR2 (germline): MGHDK, SYGVNS. The CDR3 is 14 residues long.

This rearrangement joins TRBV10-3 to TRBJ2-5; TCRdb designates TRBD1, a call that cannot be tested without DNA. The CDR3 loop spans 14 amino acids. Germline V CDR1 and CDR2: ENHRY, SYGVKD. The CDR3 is CAIPPYSGPETQYF.

The chain's CDR3 is CASSQTEFYGYTF. This rearrangement joins TRBV2 to TRBJ1-2; without DNA, the TCRdb call of TRBD1 cannot be checked. The V gene's germline CDR1 is SNHLY and CDR2 FYNNEI. The CDR3 sequence is 13 residues long.

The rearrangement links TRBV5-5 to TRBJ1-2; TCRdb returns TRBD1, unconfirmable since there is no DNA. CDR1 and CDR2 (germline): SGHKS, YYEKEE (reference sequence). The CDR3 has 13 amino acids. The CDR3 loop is CASSEGTDYGYTF.

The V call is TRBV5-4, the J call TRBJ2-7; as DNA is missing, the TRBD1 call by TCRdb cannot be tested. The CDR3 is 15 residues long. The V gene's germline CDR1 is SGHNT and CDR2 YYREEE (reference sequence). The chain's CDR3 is CASSWEGKLDYEQYF.

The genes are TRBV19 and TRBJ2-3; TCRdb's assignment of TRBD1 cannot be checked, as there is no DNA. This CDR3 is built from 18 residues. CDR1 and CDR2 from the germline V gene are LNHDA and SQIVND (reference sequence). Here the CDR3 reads CASKRRRSGRGGTDTQYF. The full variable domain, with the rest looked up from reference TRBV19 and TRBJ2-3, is DGGITQSPKYLFRKEGQNVTLSCEQNLNHDAMYWYRQDPGQGLRLIYYSQIVNDFQKGDIAEGYSVSREKKESFPLTVTSAQKNPTAFYLCASKRRRSGRGGTDTQYFGPGTRLTVL.

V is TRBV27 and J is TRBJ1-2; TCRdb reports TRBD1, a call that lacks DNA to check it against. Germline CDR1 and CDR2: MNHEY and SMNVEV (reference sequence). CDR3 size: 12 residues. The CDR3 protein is CASSPRGSGYTF.

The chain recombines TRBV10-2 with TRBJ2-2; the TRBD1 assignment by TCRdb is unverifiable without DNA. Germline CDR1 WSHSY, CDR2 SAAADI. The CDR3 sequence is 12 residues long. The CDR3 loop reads CAASGHTGELFF.

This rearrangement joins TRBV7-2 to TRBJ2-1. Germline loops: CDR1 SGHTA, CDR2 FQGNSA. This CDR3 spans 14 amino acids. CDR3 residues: CASTSKENYNEQFF.

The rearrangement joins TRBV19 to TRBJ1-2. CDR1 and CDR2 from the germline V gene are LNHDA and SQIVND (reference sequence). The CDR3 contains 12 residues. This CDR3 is CASSKDGYGYTF.

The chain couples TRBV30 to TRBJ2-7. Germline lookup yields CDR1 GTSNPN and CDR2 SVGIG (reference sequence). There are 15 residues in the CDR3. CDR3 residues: CAWSVGDGQTYEQYF.

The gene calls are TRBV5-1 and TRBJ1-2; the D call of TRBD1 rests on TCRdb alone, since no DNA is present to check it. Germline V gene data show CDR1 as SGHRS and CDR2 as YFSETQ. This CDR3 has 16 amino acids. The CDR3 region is CASSLDAGAPTTGYTF.

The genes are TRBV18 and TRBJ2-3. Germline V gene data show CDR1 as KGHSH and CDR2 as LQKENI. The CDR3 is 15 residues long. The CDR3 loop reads CASSPPLGKTDTQYF. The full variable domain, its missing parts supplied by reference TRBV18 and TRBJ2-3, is NAGVMQNPRHLVRRRGQEARLRCSPMKGHSHVYWYRQLPEEGLKFMVYLQKENIIDESGMPKERFSAEFPKEGPSILRIQQVVRGDSAAYFCASSPPLGKTDTQYFGPGTRLTVL.

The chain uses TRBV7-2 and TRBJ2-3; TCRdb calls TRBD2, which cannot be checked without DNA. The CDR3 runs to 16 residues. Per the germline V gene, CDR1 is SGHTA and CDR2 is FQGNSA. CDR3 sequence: CASSLAAAGTTDTQYF.

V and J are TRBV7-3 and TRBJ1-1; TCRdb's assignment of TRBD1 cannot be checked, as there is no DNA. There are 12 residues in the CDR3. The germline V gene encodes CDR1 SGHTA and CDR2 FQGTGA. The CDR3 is CASSGQFTEAFF.

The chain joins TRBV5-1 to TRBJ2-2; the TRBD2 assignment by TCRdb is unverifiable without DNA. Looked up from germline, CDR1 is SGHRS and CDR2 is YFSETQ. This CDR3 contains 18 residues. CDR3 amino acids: CASSLQAGGPLNTGELFF. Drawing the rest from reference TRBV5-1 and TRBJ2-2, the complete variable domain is KAGVTQTPRYLIKTRGQQVTLSCSPISGHRSVSWYQQTPGQGLQFLFEYFSETQRNKGNFPGRFSGRQFSNSRSEMNVSTLELGDSALYLCASSLQAGGPLNTGELFFGEGSRLTVL.